This T cell receptor (beta chain) was recorded in a study of cytomegalovirus exposure and HLA in healthy donors. Study details: Some 180 million T cells yielded some 120 million unique TCR beta sequences in earlier analysis. The study's findings and limits: Cytomegalovirus status was reportedly diagnosed by the classifier with high sensitivity and specificity. Later genetic work tied a missense DCLRE1C variant to beta-chain V and J trimming.

A remark on this clone: The antigen is not known.

Vbeta (60) and Jbeta (13) primers were used in the PCR. TCRdb keeps only in-frame clones here, not all; method: immunoSEQ multiplex PCR. The sample shows some 180,000 clones, about four fifths of them seen only once. The CDR3 spans 15 residues. V lost 2 bases, J lost 3 bases, and 1 base stayed unmatched. Germline assignment: CDR1 SGHDT and CDR2 YYEEEE. The chain links TRBV5-6 to TRBJ2-5, with 13 bases matching TRBD2. Sequencing was performed on PBMCs. This receptor was taken from a female donor in good health and CMV-seronegative. CDR3 bases: TGTGCCAGCAGCTTCGGACTAGCGGGGGAAGAGACCCAGTACTTC. The encoded protein is CASSFGLAGEETQYF.